The 5 T cell receptor beta chains in this list originate from one sample, sequenced in a study of Ad26.COV2.S vaccination and SARS-CoV-2 variants. The sample's treatment: roughly 19 received Ad26.COV2.S at low or high dose, single or two shots; five or six received placebo; per-sample allocation not given. Repertoires come from day 63 after the first vaccine or placebo injection. Profiling relied on immunoSEQ multiplex PCR, and the TCRdb table lists in-frame clones only, not all of them. The sample gives 300,000 to 350,000 clones, under 90% of which show up once; around 5% is in the top ten. Sequencing was performed on peripheral blood, taken in a trial of Ad26.COV2.S vaccine versus placebo. These receptors were collected from a person aged 18-60 years who received the Ad26.COV2.S COVID-19 vaccine or a placebo.

The chain links TRBV6-2 or TRBV6-3 to TRBJ2-1; D is unclear. The length of the CDR3 is 13 residues. The germline V gene encodes CDR1 MNHEY and CDR2 SVGEGT. V lost 2 bases and J lost 9, with 11 bases in between. The CDR3 sequence is CASSYEGVGEQFF. The CDR3 bases are TGTGCCAGCAGTTACGAAGGAGTCGGTGAGCAGTTCTTC.

This rearrangement joins TRBV6-5 to TRBJ1-1, with D hard to call. Germline CDR1 MNHEY, CDR2 SVGAGI. Trimming removed 3 bases from V and 4 bases from J, with 12 bases in between. This CDR3 region has 14 residues. The DNA for the CDR3 is TGTGCCAGCAGTTATCGAGGGTTTGGCACTGAAGCTTTCTTT. This encodes CASSYRGFGTEAFF.

The chain has TRBV4-3 and TRBJ2-2, with TRBD2 as a possible D gene (6 bases). Trimming pared 0 bases from V and 4 bases from J, leaving 18 bases between. The CDR3 is 18 amino acids. Germline CDR1 reads LGHNA; CDR2 reads YSLEER. CDR3 coding DNA: TGCGCCAGCAGCCAAGAGGCGGGGCTTTGGGAGAGCACCGGGGAGCTGTTTTTT. Amino acids: CASSQEAGLWESTGELFF.

The chain has TRBV7-8 and TRBJ2-5; D unclear. This CDR3 region has 14 residues. The germline V gene encodes CDR1 SGHVS and CDR2 FQNEAQ. V lost 2 bases, J lost 7 bases, and 14 bases lay in between. CDR3 in amino acids: CASSLRRLAATQYF. As DNA, the CDR3 is TGTGCCAGCAGCTTACGTAGGTTAGCTGCGACCCAGTACTTC.

The genes are TRBV5-1 and TRBJ1-1; the D gene is possibly TRBD1 (5 bases). This CDR3 comprises 15 residues. Germline V gene sequence: CDR1 SGHRS, CDR2 YFSETQ. V was trimmed by 5 bases and J by 4 bases, leaving 18 bases between them. CDR3 protein: CASSRGGQGGTEAFF. CDR3 sequence (DNA): TGCGCCAGCAGTCGGGGCGGGCAGGGAGGCACTGAAGCTTTCTTT.